This TCR beta chain was documented in a study of TIL therapy for anti-PD-1-resistant metastatic lung cancer. Study context: Patients then received nivolumab; progressors got lymphodepletion, TIL and IL-2. A handful of tumors were EGFR-mutant and two were ALK-rearranged. Study-level findings and limits: Treatment-naive, never-smoker and oncogene-addicted patients were overrepresented in this highly selected cohort.

The immunoSEQ assay was v3. Survey-level samples got 2 million to 2.5 million read pairs; deep-level samples got about 4.5-6.5 million. The data were produced by immunoSEQ multiplex PCR, yet TCRdb's version contains in-frame clones alone and is incomplete. The sample contains tens of thousands of clones, 80% to 90% of which appear only once. About this clone itself: Its antigen is as yet unknown.

Time point indicated: pre-treatment sample, taken before nivolumab and TIL therapy. Germline loops: CDR1 SGHAT, CDR2 FQNNGV. Trimming cost V 0 bases and J 0 bases, with 11 bases left between them. There are 16 residues in the CDR3. The receptor comes from a person between 25 and 79 years old with non-small cell lung cancer. Material: blood, obtained at baseline. The rearrangement joins TRBV11-2 to TRBJ1-2; no clear D gene. In DNA, the CDR3 is TGTGCCAGCAGCTTAGATGGCAGAACTGCTAACTATGGCTACACCTTC. Protein: CASSLDGRTANYGYTF.